The next 23 T cell receptor beta chains were all read from a single sample in a study of shared clonotypes between healthy human individuals. Using immunoSEQ multiplex PCR, the repertoire was profiled, and TCRdb retains in-frame clones only, with some absent. The sample lists about 1.1 million clones; approximately 75% were seen once. The specimen sequenced was memory CD4+ T cells from PBMCs. Subset in this sample: CD45RA-negative fraction. Receptor source: a man younger than 35 in good health. Some clones in this sample may be carry-over from other donors' samples.

The chain uses TRBV5-6 and TRBJ2-7; D gene ambiguous. Trimming removed 3 bases from V and 2 bases from J, with 6 bases in between. The germline CDR1 and CDR2 sequences are SGHDT and YYEEEE. The CDR3 has 12 residues. This CDR3 is CASSWNAYEQYF. CDR3 DNA: TGTGCCAGCAGCTGGAATGCCTACGAGCAGTACTTC.

The chain has TRBV9 and TRBJ1-1; the D is unclear. CDR1 SGDLS and CDR2 YYNGEE come from the germline V gene. The CDR3 totals 15 residues. V shed 0 bases and J shed 0 bases, with 9 bases lying between them. The CDR3 DNA is TGTGCCAGCAGCGTAGATGGGATTTTGAACACTGAAGCTTTCTTT. Amino acids: CASSVDGILNTEAFF.

This clone appeared a few times. This chain joins TRBV10-3 and TRBJ1-2; a weak D match, TRBD1 (5 bases). CDR1 is ENHRY and CDR2 is SYGVKD in the germline V gene. The CDR3 consists of 16 residues. CDR3: CASHGGTYFSNYGYTF. DNA of the CDR3: TGTGCTTCACACGGGGGGACGTACTTTTCTAACTATGGCTACACCTTC.

DNA of the CDR3: TGTGCCAGCAGCTTGGCGGGGCAGGCGTTTAAGATATACGAGCAGTACTTC. Translating gives CASSLAGQAFKIYEQYF. This chain links TRBV5-6 with TRBJ2-7; D may match TRBD1 or TRBD2 (5 bases each). The germline V gene has CDR1 SGHDT and CDR2 YYEEEE. The CDR3 has 17 residues. Trimming took off 0 bases at V and 4 bases at J, with 20 bases between the two ends.

The rearrangement uses TRBV5-1 and TRBJ2-1; 11 bases fit TRBD2. The CDR3 runs 14 residues. In germline, CDR1 is SGHRS, CDR2 YFSETQ. V trimming: 5 bases; J trimming: 7 bases; junction bases outside the gene matches: 5. In nucleotides, the CDR3 is TGCGCCAGCAGAGGACTAGCGGGCCAAAATGAGCAGTTCTTC. Translated, it gives CASRGLAGQNEQFF.

V and J are TRBV11-2 and TRBJ1-2, with D uncertain. The CDR3 extends over 13 amino acids. Germline lookup yields CDR1 SGHAT and CDR2 FQNNGV. The ends were cut back, 2 bases at V and 3 bases at J, with 7 bases in the middle. The CDR3 DNA reads TGTGCCAGCAGCTTAAATGCAGACTATGGCTACACCTTC. Translating it yields CASSLNADYGYTF.

This chain connects TRBV6-6 to TRBJ1-1; D gene ambiguous. Germline V lookup: CDR1 MNHNY, CDR2 SVGAGI (reference sequence). The CDR3 has 11 amino acids. The V end lost 6 bases, the J end lost 4 bases, and 6 bases lay between the germline ends. The CDR3 bases are TGTGCCAGCAGGTCGGGCACTGAAGCTTTCTTT. Protein: CASRSGTEAFF.

The chain has TRBV4-3 and TRBJ2-7; D is perhaps TRBD1 (6 bases). The CDR3 runs to 15 residues. Trimming stripped 4 bases from V and 0 bases from J, with 13 bases between. Germline-derived CDR1 and CDR2 are LGHNA and YSLEER. For the CDR3, the DNA is TGCGCCAGCAGCCTCAGGGGTGGGGGCTCCTACGAGCAGTACTTC. Protein sequence: CASSLRGGGSYEQYF.

This clone was counted many times. This rearrangement joins TRBV28 to TRBJ1-4; the match to TRBD1 covers 8 bases. This CDR3 is 15 amino acids long. V shed 2 bases and J 8 bases; nucleotides not matched to a gene: 7. CDR1 is MDHEN and CDR2 is SYDVKM in the germline V gene. The CDR3 region has the DNA TGTGCCAGCAGTTTAAGACAGGGGCAGGGGGAAAAACTGTTTTTT. Its translation is CASSLRQGQGEKLFF.

The chain has TRBV28 and TRBJ1-4; D not certain. From germline, CDR1 is MDHEN and CDR2 SYDVKM. The CDR3 runs to 16 residues. V lost 2 bases and J 7 bases, leaving 17 bases between the germline ends. Written as DNA, the CDR3 is TGTGCCAGCAGTTTAACTTTAACCGAGATGGGTGAAAAACTGTTTTTT. Its translation: CASSLTLTEMGEKLFF.

The chain links TRBV6-5 to TRBJ2-5, with D perhaps given as TRBD1 or TRBD2 (5 bases each). Trimming removed 7 bases from V and 5 bases from J, with 11 bases in between. The CDR3 extends over 12 amino acids. The germline V gene has CDR1 MNHEY and CDR2 SVGAGI. DNA of the CDR3: TGTGCCAGCAAGGGGAGCGAGGAGACCCAGTACTTC. Amino acid sequence: CASKGSEETQYF.

The gene calls are TRBV7-2 and TRBJ2-4, with TRBD2 matching 8 bases. Per germline, CDR1 SGHTA and CDR2 FQGNSA. V gave up 3 bases and J gave up 8 bases; unmatched junction bases: 6. The CDR3 totals 14 residues. The CDR3 protein is CASSFGTRRYIQYF. CDR3 sequence (DNA): TGTGCCAGCAGCTTTGGGACTAGGCGGTACATTCAGTACTTC. The whole variable domain, filled in from reference TRBV7-2 and TRBJ2-4, reads GAGVSQSPSNKVTEKGKDVELRCDPISGHTALYWYRQSLGQGLEFLIYFQGNSAPDKSGLPSDRFSAERTGGSVSTLTIQRTQQEDSAVYLCASSFGTRRYIQYFGAGTRLSVL.

V and J are TRBV19 and TRBJ2-2, with TRBD2 as a possible D gene (6 bases). Germline V lookup: CDR1 LNHDA, CDR2 SQIVND (reference sequence). The CDR3 is 15 residues long. The V end was cut by 3 bases, the J end by 7 bases, with 15 bases between. In DNA form, the CDR3 reads TGTGCCAGTAGTATGGTTGGAGGGCCGGACGGGGAGCTGTTTTTT. This translates into CASSMVGGPDGELFF.

J is TRBJ1-2 and V is TRBV7-8; 8 bases fit TRBD1. This CDR3 comprises 14 residues. CDR1 and CDR2 from the germline V gene are SGHVS and FQNEAQ. J gave up 8 bases and V 5 bases, and 10 bases lay outside the gene matches. The CDR3 here is CASSPLVTGDGYTF. DNA of the CDR3: TGTGCCAGCAGCCCCCTCGTGACAGGGGACGGCTACACCTTC.

Comments on this clone: Other DNA sequences in the same sample also yield this CDR3. This chain uses TRBV2 with TRBJ1-5; D not resolved. V lost 2 bases, J lost 6 bases, and 14 bases lay in between. In germline, CDR1 is SNHLY, CDR2 FYNNEI. The CDR3 extends over 15 amino acids. The CDR3 here is CASSESWGSGQPQHF. CDR3 nucleotides: TGTGCCAGCAGTGAATCCTGGGGAAGCGGTCAGCCCCAGCATTTT. Filled out from reference TRBV2 and TRBJ1-5, the complete variable domain reads EPEVTQTPSHQVTQMGQEVILRCVPISNHLYFYWYRQILGQKVEFLVSFYNNEISEKSEIFDDQFSVERPDGSNFTLKIRSTKLEDSAMYFCASSESWGSGQPQHFGDGTRLSIL.

This clone has only one observation. The chain links TRBV28 to TRBJ1-2, with 7 bases lining up with TRBD1. The V segment lost 5 bases and the J segment 5 bases; nucleotides outside the gene matches: 17. Per germline, CDR1 MDHEN and CDR2 SYDVKM. The CDR3 consists of 17 residues. The CDR3, as DNA: TGTGCCAGCAGTGCTCCGGGACAGCCCGCGCCTCGTTATGGCTACACCTTC. This gives the protein CASSAPGQPAPRYGYTF.

The chain joins TRBV6-1 to TRBJ2-7, with a possible D match to TRBD2 (5 bases). Looked up from germline, CDR1 is MNHNS and CDR2 is SASEGT. This CDR3 is 13 amino acids long. The V end lost 6 bases, the J end lost 4 bases, and 13 bases lay between the germline ends. The CDR3 sequence is CASSLRGDYEQYF. As DNA, the CDR3 is TGTGCCAGCAGCCTTCGGGGAGATTACGAGCAGTACTTC.

This clone came up many times. This chain uses TRBV5-1 with TRBJ2-7; D may be TRBD2 (6 bases). V shed 3 bases and J shed 2 bases, with 12 bases lying between them. The length of the CDR3 is 14 residues. Germline V gene lookup returns CDR1 SGHRS and CDR2 YFSETQ. For the CDR3, the DNA is TGCGCCAGCAGCTACCGGGACTCAGCCTACGAGCAGTACTTC. Amino acids: CASSYRDSAYEQYF. The whole variable domain, remainder taken from reference TRBV5-1 and TRBJ2-7, is KAGVTQTPRYLIKTRGQQVTLSCSPISGHRSVSWYQQTPGQGLQFLFEYFSETQRNKGNFPGRFSGRQFSNSRSEMNVSTLELGDSALYLCASSYRDSAYEQYFGPGTRLTVT.

The genes are TRBV19 and TRBJ1-1, with 7 bases lining up with TRBD1. CDR3 length: 13 amino acids. The V segment lost 5 bases and the J segment 1 base; nucleotides outside the gene matches: 1. CDR1 LNHDA and CDR2 SQIVND come from the germline V gene (reference sequence). This CDR3 reads CASSHRGNTEAFF. The CDR3 nucleotides read TGTGCCAGTAGTCACAGGGGGAACACTGAAGCTTTCTTT.

This chain connects TRBV7-3 to TRBJ2-2, with 11 bases identical to TRBD2. Germline V gene sequence: CDR1 SGHTA, CDR2 FQGTGA. Trimming removed 4 bases from V and 3 bases from J; junction bases left unmatched: 4. The CDR3 is 16 residues long. The CDR3 DNA sequence: TGTGCCAGCAGCTCGACTAGCGGGATATACACCGGGGAGCTGTTTTTT. Translated: CASSSTSGIYTGELFF.

This clone came up a few times. V and J are TRBV7-9 and TRBJ1-2; the D gene is possibly TRBD1 (6 bases). V gave up 2 bases and J gave up 9 bases, with 10 bases separating them. Germline lookup yields CDR1 SEHNR and CDR2 FQNEAQ (reference sequence). The CDR3 extends over 12 amino acids. The CDR3 nucleotides read TGTGCCAGCAGCTTACCAGGGGAGAGCTACACCTTC. Translated: CASSLPGESYTF.

In the case of this clone: The likely explanation is a read error, given a far larger clone one base away. The sample has other DNA sequences that encode this CDR3 too. CDR3 protein: CASSLRLAGGPQQFF. CDR3 in DNA: TGCGCCAGCAGCCTGAGACTAGCGGGAGGGCCTCAGCAATTCTTC. This chain joins TRBV5-1 and TRBJ2-1, with TRBD2 matching 14 bases. Germline loops: CDR1 SGHRS, CDR2 YFSETQ. This CDR3 has 15 amino acids.

This clone was recorded only once. The J gene is TRBJ1-1, the V gene TRBV12-5; 8 bases fit TRBD1. Germline V gene data show CDR1 as LGHNT and CDR2 as FRNRAP. V shed 2 bases, J shed 5 bases, and the junction held 7 bases outside the gene matches. The CDR3 totals 15 residues. The CDR3 nucleotides are TGTGCTAGTGGTTTGCAGGGGGCGGATATAACTGAAGCTTTCTTT. Translating it yields CASGLQGADITEAFF.